The TCR beta chain under discussion was sequenced for a study of low-dose radiotherapy and immunotherapy resistance in tumors. Across the study: The study delivered 0.5 Gy per fraction every 2 weeks to Cohort 1, totaling 6.5 Gy.

Per the germline V gene, CDR1 is LNHDA and CDR2 is SQIVND (reference sequence). With V trimmed by 6 bases and J by 2 bases, 3 bases remained unmatched. This CDR3 comprises 13 residues. Priming of first-strand cDNA relied on TRAV- and TRBV-specific primers (covering alpha and beta chains). It was with a constant-region primer and a V-primer adapter that TCRs were amplified over roughly 20 PCR cycles. Isolated mRNA was amplified by in vitro transcription. TCRdb independently ran MiXCR on the reads; one entry per CDR3 protein. The repertoire has about 35,000 distinct CDR3 sequences, more than 20% of them found once; the top ten carry under 9.5%. The time point here: after trial treatment. Treatment reported: LDRT plus nivolumab, ipilimumab, low-dose cyclophosphamide and aspirin (RACIN trial).

Sequences were derived from PBMCs, sampled after low-dose radiotherapy plus immunotherapy. The chain combines TRBV19 with TRBJ1-2, with TRBD1 identical over 7 bases. This clonotype was sampled from a female donor with ovarian cancer. In DNA form, the CDR3 reads TGTGCCAGTAGCCACAGGGGCAACTATGGCTACACCTTC. It specifies CASSHRGNYGYTF.